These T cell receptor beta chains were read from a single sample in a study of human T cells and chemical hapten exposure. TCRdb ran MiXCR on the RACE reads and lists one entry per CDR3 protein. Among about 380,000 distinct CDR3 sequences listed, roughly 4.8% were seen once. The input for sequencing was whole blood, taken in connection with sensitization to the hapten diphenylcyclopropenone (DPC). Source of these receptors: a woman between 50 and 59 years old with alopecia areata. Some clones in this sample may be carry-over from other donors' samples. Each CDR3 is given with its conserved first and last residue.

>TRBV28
CASSPRTGSYEQYF
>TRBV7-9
CASSPDWGTTEAFF
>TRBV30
CAWSRTRGITEAFF
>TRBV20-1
CSARGGGRGMNQPQHF
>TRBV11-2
CASSLTTASIGAYEQYF
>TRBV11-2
CASNGGNGNTIYF
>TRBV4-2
CASSQEGGGPGYGYTF
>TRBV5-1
CASSLADGNIQYF
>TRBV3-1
CASSLAGLDNEQFF
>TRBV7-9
CASSTQNYGYTF
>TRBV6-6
CASSPRGDEQFF
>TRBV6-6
CASSYPAQTGGLSQPQHF
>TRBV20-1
CSAITDRGRLDGYTF
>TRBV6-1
CASSELLATGELFF
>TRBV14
CASSPTGYVNEQFF
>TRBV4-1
CASSQERTVYEQYF
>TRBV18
CASSPSVAVRTVNTGELFF
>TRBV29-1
CSVEPARNEQFF
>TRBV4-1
CASSHFIAVKDNEQYF
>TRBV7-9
CASSLPGSGANVLTF
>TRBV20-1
CSARDGAQGDTEAFF
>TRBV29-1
CSVREGQIGEQYF
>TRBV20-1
CSARAVTGVTEAFF
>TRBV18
CASSPTDGLSYEQYF
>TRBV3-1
CASKRAGLEKLFF
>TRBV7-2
CASSLGAPTSDQYF
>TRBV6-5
CASSYLDKGGKRQFF
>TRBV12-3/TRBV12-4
CASRTEGQPQHF
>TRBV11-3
CASSRRRGSEAFF
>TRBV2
CACRRDLQETQYF
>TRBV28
CASSDWDEAVNTEAFF
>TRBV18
CASSTATQRTHGYTF
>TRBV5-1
CASSSRAGGTSYNEQFF
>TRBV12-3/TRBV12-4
CASSSLGDTEAFF
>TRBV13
CASSLGTGGEQFF
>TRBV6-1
CASSEAVRGIPEQYF
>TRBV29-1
CSGWDGTDTQYF
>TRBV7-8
CASSRTRGGTQYF
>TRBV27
CASSPLIENNIQYF
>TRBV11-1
CASSPRGTFSYNEQFF
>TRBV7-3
CASSLRAGQETQYF
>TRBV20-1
CSARAGATGNTIYF
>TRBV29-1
CSVEDPRGGGTYEQYF
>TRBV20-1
CSARQGANTGELFF
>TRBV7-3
CASRETGNTEAFF
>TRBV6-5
CASFDRGRRAFF
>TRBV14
CASSPTGFYEQYF
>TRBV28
CASSLSRTGKRQYF
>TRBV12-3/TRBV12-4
CASSLGTGIRDTEAFF